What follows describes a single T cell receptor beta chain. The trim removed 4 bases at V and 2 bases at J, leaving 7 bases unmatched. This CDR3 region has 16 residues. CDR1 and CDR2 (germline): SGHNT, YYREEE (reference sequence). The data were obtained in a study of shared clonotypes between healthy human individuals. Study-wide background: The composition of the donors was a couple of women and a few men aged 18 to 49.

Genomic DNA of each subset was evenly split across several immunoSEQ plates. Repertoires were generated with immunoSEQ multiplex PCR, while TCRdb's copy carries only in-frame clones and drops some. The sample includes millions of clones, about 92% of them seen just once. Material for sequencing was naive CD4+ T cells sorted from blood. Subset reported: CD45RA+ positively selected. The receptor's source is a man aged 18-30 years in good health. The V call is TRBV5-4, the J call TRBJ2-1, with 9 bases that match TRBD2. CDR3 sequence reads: CASSPTSGQAYNEQFF. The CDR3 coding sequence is TGTGCCAGCAGCCCGACTAGCGGACAGGCCTACAATGAGCAGTTCTTC.